This T cell receptor beta chain was identified in a study of blood T cell repertoires in COVID-19. Turning to the study itself: PBMCs, B-cell-depleted T cells, or T cells provided the cDNA or gDNA that made up the material.

The CDR3 runs to 16 residues. The germline CDR1 and CDR2 sequences are MNHEY and SVGEGT. V was cut by 4 bases and J by 8 bases, with 21 bases left in between. This clone has just one count. Authors' data handling: Reference gene primer amplification gave nucleated cell count estimates. TCRdb keeps only in-frame clones here, not all; method: immunoSEQ multiplex PCR. The V and J calls and clone size were taken over from that table, and D and trimming were inferred from the DNA. The data hold roughly 40,000 clones, with around 83% observed a single time. Source material: peripheral blood. The receptor comes from a man aged 45-65 years in a cohort sampled during active COVID-19. J is TRBJ2-1 and V is TRBV6-2 or TRBV6-3; D unclear. The DNA of the CDR3 is TGTGCCAGCAGTTCACACCCGAGCCGCTTCGAGGATGAGCAGTTCTTC. Protein product: CASSSHPSRFEDEQFF.